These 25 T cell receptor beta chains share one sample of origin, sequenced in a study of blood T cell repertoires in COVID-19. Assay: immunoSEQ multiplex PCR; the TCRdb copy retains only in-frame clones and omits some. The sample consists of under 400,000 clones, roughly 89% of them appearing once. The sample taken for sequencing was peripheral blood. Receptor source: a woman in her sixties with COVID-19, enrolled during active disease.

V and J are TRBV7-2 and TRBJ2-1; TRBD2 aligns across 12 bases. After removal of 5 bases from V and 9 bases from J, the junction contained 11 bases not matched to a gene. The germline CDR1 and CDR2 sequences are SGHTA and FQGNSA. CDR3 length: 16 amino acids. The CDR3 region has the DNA TGTGCCAGCAGCCCACAATCTAGCGGGGGGGCCCTTGAGCAGTTCTTC. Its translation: CASSPQSSGGALEQFF.

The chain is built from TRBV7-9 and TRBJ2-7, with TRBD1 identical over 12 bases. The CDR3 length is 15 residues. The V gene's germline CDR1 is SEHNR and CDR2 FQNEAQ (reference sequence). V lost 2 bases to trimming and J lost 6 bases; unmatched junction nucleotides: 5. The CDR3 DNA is TGTGCCAGCAGCTTAACGGGACAGGGGGCTAGCGAGCAGTACTTC. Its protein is CASSLTGQGASEQYF.

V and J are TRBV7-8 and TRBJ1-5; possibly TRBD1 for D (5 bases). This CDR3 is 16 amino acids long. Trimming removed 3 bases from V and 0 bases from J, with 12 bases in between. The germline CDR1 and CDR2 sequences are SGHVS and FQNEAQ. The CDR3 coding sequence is TGTGCCAGCAGCTTCGAACAGGCGTATAGCAATCAGCCCCAGCATTTT. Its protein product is CASSFEQAYSNQPQHF. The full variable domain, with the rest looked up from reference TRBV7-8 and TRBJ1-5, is GAGVSQSPRYKVAKRGQDVALRCDPISGHVSLFWYQQALGQGPEFLTYFQNEAQLDKSGLPSDRFFAERPEGSVSTLKIQRTQQEDSAVYLCASSFEQAYSNQPQHFGDGTRLSIL.

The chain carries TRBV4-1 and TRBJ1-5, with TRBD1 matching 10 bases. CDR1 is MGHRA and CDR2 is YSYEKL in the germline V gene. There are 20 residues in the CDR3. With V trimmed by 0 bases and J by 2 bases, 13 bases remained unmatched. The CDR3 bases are TGCGCCAGCAGCCAAGATTCCTGGACAGGGGGATGGGGGGGCAATCAGCCCCAGCATTTT. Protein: CASSQDSWTGGWGGNQPQHF.

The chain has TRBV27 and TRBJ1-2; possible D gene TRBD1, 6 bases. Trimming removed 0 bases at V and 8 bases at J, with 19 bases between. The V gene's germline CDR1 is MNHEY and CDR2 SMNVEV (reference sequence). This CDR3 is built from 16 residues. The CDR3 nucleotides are TGTGCCAGCAGTTTATCTTTGGAAGGGACAAGGGCCGGCTACACCTTC. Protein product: CASSLSLEGTRAGYTF.

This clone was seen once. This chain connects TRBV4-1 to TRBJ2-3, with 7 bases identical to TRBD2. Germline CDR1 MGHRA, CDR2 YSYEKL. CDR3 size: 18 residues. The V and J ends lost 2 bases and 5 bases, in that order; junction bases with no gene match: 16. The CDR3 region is CASSQTLDGSGGIDTQYF. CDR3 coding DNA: TGCGCCAGCAGCCAAACACTCGATGGGTCGGGGGGTATAGATACGCAGTATTTT.

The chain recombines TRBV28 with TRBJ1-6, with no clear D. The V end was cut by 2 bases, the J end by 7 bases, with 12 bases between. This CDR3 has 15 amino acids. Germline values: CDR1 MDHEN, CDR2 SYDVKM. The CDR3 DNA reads TGTGCCAGCAGTTTACCGAACAGTCGGAATTCACCCCTCCACTTT. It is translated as CASSLPNSRNSPLHF.

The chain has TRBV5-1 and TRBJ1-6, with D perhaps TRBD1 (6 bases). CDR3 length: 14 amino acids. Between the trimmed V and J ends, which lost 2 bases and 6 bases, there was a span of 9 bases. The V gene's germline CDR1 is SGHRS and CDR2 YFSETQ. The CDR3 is CASSLAGVNSPLHF. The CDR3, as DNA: TGCGCCAGCAGCTTAGCAGGGGTTAATTCACCCCTCCACTTT.

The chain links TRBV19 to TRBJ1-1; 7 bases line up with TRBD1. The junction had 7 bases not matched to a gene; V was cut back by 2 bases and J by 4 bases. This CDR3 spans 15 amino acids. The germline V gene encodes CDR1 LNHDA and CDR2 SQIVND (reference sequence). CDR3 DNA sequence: TGTGCCAGTAGTATATCCTCAGGGGGGACCACTGAAGCTTTCTTT. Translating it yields CASSISSGGTTEAFF.

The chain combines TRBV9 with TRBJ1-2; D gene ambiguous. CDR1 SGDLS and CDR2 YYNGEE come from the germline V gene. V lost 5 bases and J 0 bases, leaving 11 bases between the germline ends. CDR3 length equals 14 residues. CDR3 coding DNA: TGTGCCAGCAGTAGAGGGTGGTCTAACTATGGCTACACCTTC. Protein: CASSRGWSNYGYTF.

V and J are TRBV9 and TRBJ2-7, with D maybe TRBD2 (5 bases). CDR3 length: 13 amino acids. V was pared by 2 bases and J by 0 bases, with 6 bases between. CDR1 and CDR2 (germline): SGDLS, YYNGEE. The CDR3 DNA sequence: TGTGCCAGCAGCGTTGGAGGCTCCTACGAGCAGTACTTC. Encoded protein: CASSVGGSYEQYF.

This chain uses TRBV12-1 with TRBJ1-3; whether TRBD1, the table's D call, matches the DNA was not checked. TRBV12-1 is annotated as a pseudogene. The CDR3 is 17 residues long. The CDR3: CASSLFRQATSGNTIYF. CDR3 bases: TGTGCCAGCAGCTTGTTCCGACAGGCGACCTCTGGAAACACCATATATTTT.

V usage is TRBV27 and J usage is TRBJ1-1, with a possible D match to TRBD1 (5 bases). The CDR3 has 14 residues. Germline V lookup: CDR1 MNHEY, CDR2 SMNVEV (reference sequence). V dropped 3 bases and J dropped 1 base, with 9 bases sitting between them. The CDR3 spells CASSFWQGNTEAFF. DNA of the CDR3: TGTGCCAGCAGTTTTTGGCAGGGGAACACTGAAGCTTTCTTT.

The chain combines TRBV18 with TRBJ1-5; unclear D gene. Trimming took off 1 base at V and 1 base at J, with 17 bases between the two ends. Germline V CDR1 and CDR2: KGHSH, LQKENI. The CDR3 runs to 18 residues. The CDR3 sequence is CASSPLPGGGRSNQPQHF. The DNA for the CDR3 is TGTGCCAGCTCACCACTCCCAGGCGGAGGGAGAAGCAATCAGCCCCAGCATTTT. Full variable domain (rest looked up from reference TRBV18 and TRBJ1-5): NAGVMQNPRHLVRRRGQEARLRCSPMKGHSHVYWYRQLPEEGLKFMVYLQKENIIDESGMPKERFSAEFPKEGPSILRIQQVVRGDSAAYFCASSPLPGGGRSNQPQHFGDGTRLSIL.

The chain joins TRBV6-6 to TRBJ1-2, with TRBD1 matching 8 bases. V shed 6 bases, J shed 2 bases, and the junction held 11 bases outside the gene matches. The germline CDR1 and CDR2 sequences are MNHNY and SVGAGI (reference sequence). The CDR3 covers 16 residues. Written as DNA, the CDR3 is TGTGCCAGCAGCCGACAGGTGGACAGGGCCAACTATGGCTACACCTTC. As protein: CASSRQVDRANYGYTF.

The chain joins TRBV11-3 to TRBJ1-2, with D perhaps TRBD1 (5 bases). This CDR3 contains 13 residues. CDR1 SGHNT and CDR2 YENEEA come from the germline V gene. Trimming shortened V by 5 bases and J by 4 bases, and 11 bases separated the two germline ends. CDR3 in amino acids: CASSLQGSYGYTF. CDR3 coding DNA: TGTGCCAGCAGCCTCCAGGGAAGCTATGGCTACACCTTC.

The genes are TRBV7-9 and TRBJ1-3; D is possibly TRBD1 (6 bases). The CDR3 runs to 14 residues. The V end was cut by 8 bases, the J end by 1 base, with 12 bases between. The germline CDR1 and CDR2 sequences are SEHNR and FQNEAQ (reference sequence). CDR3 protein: CASQSDRSGNTIYF. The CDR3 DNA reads TGTGCCAGCCAAAGCGACAGGTCTGGAAACACCATATATTTT.

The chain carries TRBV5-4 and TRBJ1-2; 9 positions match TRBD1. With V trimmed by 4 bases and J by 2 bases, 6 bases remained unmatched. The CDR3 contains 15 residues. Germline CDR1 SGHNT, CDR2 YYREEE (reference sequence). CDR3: CASSITGQGNYGYTF. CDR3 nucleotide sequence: TGTGCCAGCAGCATAACGGGACAGGGCAACTATGGCTACACCTTC.

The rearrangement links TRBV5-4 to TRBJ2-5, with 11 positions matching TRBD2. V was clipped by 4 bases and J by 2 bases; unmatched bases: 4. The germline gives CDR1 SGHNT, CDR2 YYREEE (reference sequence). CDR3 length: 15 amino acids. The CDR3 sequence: CASSSASGGQETQYF. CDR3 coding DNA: TGTGCCAGCAGCAGTGCTAGCGGGGGGCAAGAGACCCAGTACTTC.

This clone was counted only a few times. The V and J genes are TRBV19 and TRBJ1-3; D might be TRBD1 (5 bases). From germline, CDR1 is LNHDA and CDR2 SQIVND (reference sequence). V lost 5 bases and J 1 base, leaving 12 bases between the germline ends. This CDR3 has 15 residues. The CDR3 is CASSARDRSGNTIYF. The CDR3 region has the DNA TGTGCCAGTAGTGCCAGGGATAGGTCTGGAAACACCATATATTTT.

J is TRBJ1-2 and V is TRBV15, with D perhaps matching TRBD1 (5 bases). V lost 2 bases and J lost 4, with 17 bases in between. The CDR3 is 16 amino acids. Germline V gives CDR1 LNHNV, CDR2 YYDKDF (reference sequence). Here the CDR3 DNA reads TGTGCCACCAGCAGACCCGGGACTCCAGGAGCCTATGGCTACACCTTC. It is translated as CATSRPGTPGAYGYTF.

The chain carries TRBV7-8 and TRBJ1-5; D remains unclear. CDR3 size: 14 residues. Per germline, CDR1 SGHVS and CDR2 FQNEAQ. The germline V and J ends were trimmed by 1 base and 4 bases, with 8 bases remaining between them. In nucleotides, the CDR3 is TGTGCCAGCAGCTTAGTATCGGAGAATCAGCCCCAGCATTTT. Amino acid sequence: CASSLVSENQPQHF.

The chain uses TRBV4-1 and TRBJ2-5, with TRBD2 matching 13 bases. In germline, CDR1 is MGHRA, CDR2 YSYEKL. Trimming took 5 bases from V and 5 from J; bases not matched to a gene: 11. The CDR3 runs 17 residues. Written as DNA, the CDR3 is TGCGCCAGCAGCGGACTAGCGGGGGCCGGAGGGTGGGAGACCCAGTACTTC. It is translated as CASSGLAGAGGWETQYF.

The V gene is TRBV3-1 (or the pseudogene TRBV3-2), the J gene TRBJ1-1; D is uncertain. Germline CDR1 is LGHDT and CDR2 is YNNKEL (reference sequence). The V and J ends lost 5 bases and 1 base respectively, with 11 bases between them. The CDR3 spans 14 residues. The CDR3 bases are TGTGCCAGCAGCAATACAGTTCCGAACACTGAAGCTTTCTTT. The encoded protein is CASSNTVPNTEAFF.

The CDR3 DNA follows: TGTGCCAGCAGTTCGGACAGGGGTAGAAATGAGCAGTTCTTC. Translated: CASSSDRGRNEQFF. The rearrangement uses TRBV6-4 and TRBJ2-1; 9 nucleotides match TRBD1. The trim removed 5 bases at V and 7 bases at J, leaving 6 bases unmatched. The length of the CDR3 is 14 residues. Looked up from germline, CDR1 is MRHNA and CDR2 is SNTAGT.